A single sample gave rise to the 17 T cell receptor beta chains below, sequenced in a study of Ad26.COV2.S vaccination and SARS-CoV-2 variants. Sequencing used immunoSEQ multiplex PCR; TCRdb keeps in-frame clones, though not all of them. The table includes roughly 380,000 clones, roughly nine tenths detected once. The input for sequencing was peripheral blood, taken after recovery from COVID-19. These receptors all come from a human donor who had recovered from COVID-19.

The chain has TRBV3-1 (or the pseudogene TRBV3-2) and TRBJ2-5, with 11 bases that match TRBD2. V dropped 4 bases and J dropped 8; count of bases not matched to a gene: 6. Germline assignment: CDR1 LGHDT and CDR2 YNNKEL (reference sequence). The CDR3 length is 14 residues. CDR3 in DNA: TGTGCCAGCAGCCTAGCGGGGGGGAAAGGTACCCAGTACTTC. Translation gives CASSLAGGKGTQYF.

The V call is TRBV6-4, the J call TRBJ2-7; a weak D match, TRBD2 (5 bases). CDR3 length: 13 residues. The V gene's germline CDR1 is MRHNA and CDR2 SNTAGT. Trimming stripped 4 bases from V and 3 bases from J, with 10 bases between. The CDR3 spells CASSVSEGYEQYF. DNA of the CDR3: TGTGCCAGCAGTGTGTCAGAGGGCTACGAGCAGTACTTC.

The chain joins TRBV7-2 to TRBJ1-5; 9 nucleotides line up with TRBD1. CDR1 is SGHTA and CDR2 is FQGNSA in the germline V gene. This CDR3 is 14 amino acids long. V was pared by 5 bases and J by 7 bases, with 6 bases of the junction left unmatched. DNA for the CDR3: TGTGCCAGCAGCGTCCGGACAGGGGAGCAGCCCCAGCATTTT. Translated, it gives CASSVRTGEQPQHF. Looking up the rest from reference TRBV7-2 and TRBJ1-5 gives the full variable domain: GAGVSQSPSNKVTEKGKDVELRCDPISGHTALYWYRQSLGQGLEFLIYFQGNSAPDKSGLPSDRFSAERTGGSVSTLTIQRTQQEDSAVYLCASSVRTGEQPQHFGDGTRLSIL.

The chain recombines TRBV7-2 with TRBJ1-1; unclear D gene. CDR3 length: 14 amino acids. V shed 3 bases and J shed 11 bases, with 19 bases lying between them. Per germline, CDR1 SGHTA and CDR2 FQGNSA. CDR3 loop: CASSFVPPSGGAFF. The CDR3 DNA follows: TGTGCCAGCAGCTTCGTTCCCCCCTCCGGTGGGGCTTTCTTT.

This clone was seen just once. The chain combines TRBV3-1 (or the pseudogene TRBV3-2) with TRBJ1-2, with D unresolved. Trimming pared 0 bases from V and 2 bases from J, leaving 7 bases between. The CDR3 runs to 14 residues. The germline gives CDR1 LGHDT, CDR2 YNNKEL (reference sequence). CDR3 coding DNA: TGTGCCAGCAGCCAAGAGCTCCCGAACTATGGCTACACCTTC. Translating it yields CASSQELPNYGYTF.

CDR3: CASSPSGTAESTIYF. CDR3 coding DNA: TGCGCCAGCAGCCCAAGCGGGACAGCGGAAAGCACCATATATTTT. The J gene is TRBJ1-3, the V gene TRBV5-1; 7 bases match TRBD1. CDR1 and CDR2 from the germline V gene are SGHRS and YFSETQ. J was trimmed by 9 bases and V by 4 bases; bases with no gene match: 13. This CDR3 has 15 amino acids.

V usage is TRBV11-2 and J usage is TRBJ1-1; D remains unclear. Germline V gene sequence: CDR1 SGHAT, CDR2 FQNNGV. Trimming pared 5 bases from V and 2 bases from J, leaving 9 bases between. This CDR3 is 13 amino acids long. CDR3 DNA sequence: TGTGCCAGCAGCCCAGACCTAAACACTGAAGCTTTCTTT. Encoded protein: CASSPDLNTEAFF.

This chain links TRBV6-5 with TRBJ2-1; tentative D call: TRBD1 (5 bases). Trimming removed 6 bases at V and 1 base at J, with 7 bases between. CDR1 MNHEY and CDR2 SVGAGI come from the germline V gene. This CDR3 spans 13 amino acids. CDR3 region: CASSRVSYNEQFF. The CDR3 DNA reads TGTGCCAGCAGCAGGGTTTCCTACAATGAGCAGTTCTTC.

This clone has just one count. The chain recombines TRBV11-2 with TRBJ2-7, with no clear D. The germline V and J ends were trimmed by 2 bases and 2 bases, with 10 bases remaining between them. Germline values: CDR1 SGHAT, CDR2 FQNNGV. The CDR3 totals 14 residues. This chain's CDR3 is CASSLSGAPYEQYF. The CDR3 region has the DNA TGTGCCAGCAGCTTATCGGGCGCCCCCTACGAGCAGTACTTC.

The DNA for the CDR3 is TGTGCCAGCAGCTTAGATTTCGGGGGGGACTCTTACGAGCAGTACTTC. Amino acid sequence: CASSLDFGGDSYEQYF. The rearrangement links TRBV11-3 to TRBJ2-7; 8 nucleotides agree with TRBD2. The CDR3 is 16 residues long. Germline CDR1 is SGHNT and CDR2 is YENEEA. The junction had 8 bases not matched to a gene; V was cut back by 0 bases and J by 4 bases.

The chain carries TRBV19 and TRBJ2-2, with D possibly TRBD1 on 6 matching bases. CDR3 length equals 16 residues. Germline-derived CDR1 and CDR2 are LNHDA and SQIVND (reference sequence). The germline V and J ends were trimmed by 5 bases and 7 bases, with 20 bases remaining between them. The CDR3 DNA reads TGTGCCAGTAGTTACCTACAGGGCGCGGCTAGCGGGGAGCTGTTTTTT. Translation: CASSYLQGAASGELFF. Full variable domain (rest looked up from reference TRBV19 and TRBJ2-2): DGGITQSPKYLFRKEGQNVTLSCEQNLNHDAMYWYRQDPGQGLRLIYYSQIVNDFQKGDIAEGYSVSREKKESFPLTVTSAQKNPTAFYLCASSYLQGAASGELFFGEGSRLTVL.

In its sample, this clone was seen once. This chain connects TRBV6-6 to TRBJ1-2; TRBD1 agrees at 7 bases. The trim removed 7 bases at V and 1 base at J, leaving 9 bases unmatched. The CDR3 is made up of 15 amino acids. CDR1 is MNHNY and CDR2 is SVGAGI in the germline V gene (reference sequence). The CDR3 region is CASIVGQSYNYGYTF. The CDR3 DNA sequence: TGTGCCAGCATTGTGGGACAGAGCTATAACTATGGCTACACCTTC.

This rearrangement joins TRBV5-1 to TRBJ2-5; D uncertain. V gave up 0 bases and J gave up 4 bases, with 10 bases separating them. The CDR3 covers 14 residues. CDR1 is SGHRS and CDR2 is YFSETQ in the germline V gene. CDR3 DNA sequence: TGCGCCAGCAGCTTGGGACACCCGGGAGAGACCCAGTACTTC. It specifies CASSLGHPGETQYF. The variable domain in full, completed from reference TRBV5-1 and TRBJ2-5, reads KAGVTQTPRYLIKTRGQQVTLSCSPISGHRSVSWYQQTPGQGLQFLFEYFSETQRNKGNFPGRFSGRQFSNSRSEMNVSTLELGDSALYLCASSLGHPGETQYFGPGTRLLVL.

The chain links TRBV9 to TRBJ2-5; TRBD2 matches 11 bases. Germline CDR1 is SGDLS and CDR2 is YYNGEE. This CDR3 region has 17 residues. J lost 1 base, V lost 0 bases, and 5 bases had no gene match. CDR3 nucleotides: TGTGCCAGCAGCGTAGACCCTAGCGGGGGGATCCAAGAGACCCAGTACTTC. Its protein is CASSVDPSGGIQETQYF.

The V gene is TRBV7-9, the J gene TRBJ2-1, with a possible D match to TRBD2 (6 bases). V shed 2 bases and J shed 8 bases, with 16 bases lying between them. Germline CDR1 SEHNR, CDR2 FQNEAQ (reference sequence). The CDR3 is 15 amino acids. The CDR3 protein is CASSLPGAGSDEQFF. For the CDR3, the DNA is TGTGCCAGCAGCTTACCGGGAGCCGGCTCCGATGAGCAGTTCTTC.

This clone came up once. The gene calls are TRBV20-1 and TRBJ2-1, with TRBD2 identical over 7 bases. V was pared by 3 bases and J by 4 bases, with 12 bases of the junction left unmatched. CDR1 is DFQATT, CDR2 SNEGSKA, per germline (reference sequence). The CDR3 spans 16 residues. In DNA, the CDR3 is TGCAGTGCTAGTTTCGTCGGGGGGATTACGTACAATGAGCAGTTCTTC. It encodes CSASFVGGITYNEQFF.

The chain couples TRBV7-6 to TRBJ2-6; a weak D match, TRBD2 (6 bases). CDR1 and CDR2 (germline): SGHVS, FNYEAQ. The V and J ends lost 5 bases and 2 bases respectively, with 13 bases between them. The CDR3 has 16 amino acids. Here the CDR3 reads CASSPRGGAGANVLTF. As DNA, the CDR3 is TGTGCCAGCAGCCCCCGGGGCGGGGCTGGGGCCAACGTCCTGACTTTC.